A selection of T cell receptor beta chains follows, all from one sample in a study of blood T cell repertoires in COVID-19. The method was immunoSEQ multiplex PCR; TCRdb's version includes in-frame clones alone and lacks a portion of them. This table has 240,000 or so clones, approximately 80% appearing once. Sequenced sample: peripheral blood. Receptors were obtained from a woman of 80 years or more with acute or convalescent COVID-19. Both conserved end residues are part of each CDR3. Each record gives: J gene, D gene, CDR3 length, clone size, V gene, CDR3 DNA, CDR3 protein. The D gene is left open where the match is weak. The size of a clone is reported for some rows only, either as once, few or many, or as a class for expanded clones.

J: TRBJ2-3
D: TRBD2
length: 18
size: .
V: TRBV19
DNA: TGTGCCAGTAGTATGGTTCAAGCCAGCGGGGGGGCCTTAGATACGCAGTATTTT
CDR3: CASSMVQASGGALDTQYF

J: TRBJ2-1
D: .
length: 17
size: .
V: TRBV7-2
DNA: TGTGCCAGCAGCGCCCGTAAGGGACTTAGGACCTACAATGAGCAGTTCTTC
CDR3: CASSARKGLRTYNEQFF

J: TRBJ1-5
D: TRBD1
length: 14
size: .
V: TRBV18
DNA: TGTGCCAGCTCCCGACAGGGGGACAATCAGCCCCAGCATTTT
CDR3: CASSRQGDNQPQHF

J: TRBJ1-3
D: .
length: 18
size: .
V: TRBV14
DNA: TGTGCCAGCAGCCGAGCCGGGACTTTCCTGATCTCTGGAAACACCATATATTTT
CDR3: CASSRAGTFLISGNTIYF

J: TRBJ2-1
D: .
length: 16
size: .
V: TRBV28
DNA: TGTGCCAGCACAGGATTTTCGTTGGGCTCCTACAATGAGCAGTTCTTC
CDR3: CASTGFSLGSYNEQFF

J: TRBJ2-7
D: .
length: 14
size: few
V: TRBV7-9
DNA: TGTGCCAGCAGCTCCAACAGGGTGCGGTACGAGCAGTACTTC
CDR3: CASSSNRVRYEQYF

J: TRBJ1-2
D: .
length: 15
size: .
V: TRBV4-1
DNA: TGCGCCAGCAGCCAAGAGGCGGGGGCTACCTATGGCTACACCTTC
CDR3: CASSQEAGATYGYTF

J: TRBJ2-7
D: TRBD2
length: 14
size: .
V: TRBV7-9
DNA: TGTGCCAGCAGACGGACTAGCGGGAAGGGTGAGCAGTACTTC
CDR3: CASRRTSGKGEQYF

J: TRBJ1-2
D: TRBD1
length: 15
size: .
V: TRBV5-4
DNA: TGTGCCAGCAGCCCAGCAGGGGGCTTAGACTATGGCTACACCTTC
CDR3: CASSPAGGLDYGYTF

J: TRBJ2-1
D: TRBD1
length: 14
size: .
V: TRBV24-1
DNA: TGTGCCACAGCCGGGACAGGGCGGGGTAATGAGCAGTTCTTC
CDR3: CATAGTGRGNEQFF

J: TRBJ1-1
D: .
length: 12
size: .
V: TRBV2
DNA: TGTGCCAGCAAGGAGACCCCCGAGGGAGCTTTCTTT
CDR3: CASKETPEGAFF

J: TRBJ2-3
D: TRBD2
length: 17
size: .
V: TRBV4-1
DNA: TGCGCCAGCAGTCCGGGACTAGCGGGAGCGTTGGCAGATACGCAGTATTTT
CDR3: CASSPGLAGALADTQYF

J: TRBJ1-4
D: TRBD1
length: 15
size: .
V: TRBV19
DNA: TGTGCCAGTAGTATTTCGACAGGGGGTCTTGAAAAACTGTTTTTT
CDR3: CASSISTGGLEKLFF

J: TRBJ1-6
D: TRBD1
length: 15
size: .
V: TRBV5-1
DNA: TGCGCCAGCAGGACAGGGGACAACGGGAATTCACCCCTCCACTTT
CDR3: CASRTGDNGNSPLHF

J: TRBJ2-5
D: TRBD2
length: 15
size: once
V: TRBV7-8
DNA: TGTGCCAGCAGCCTGCTAGCGGGGGTTGCGGAGACCCAGTACTTC
CDR3: CASSLLAGVAETQYF

J: TRBJ2-1
D: .
length: 15
size: .
V: TRBV6-5
DNA: TGTGCCAGCATTGGCCAGGGAATATCCTACAATGAGCAGTTCTTC
CDR3: CASIGQGISYNEQFF

J: TRBJ1-4
D: .
length: 16
size: .
V: TRBV10-3
DNA: TGTGCCATCAGTGAGTCTGGGAGGGTAGCTAATGAAAAACTGTTTTTT
CDR3: CAISESGRVANEKLFF

J: TRBJ2-3
D: TRBD1
length: 13
size: .
V: TRBV9
DNA: TGTGCCAGCAGCTTTTCGGACAGGGATACGCAGTATTTT
CDR3: CASSFSDRDTQYF

J: TRBJ2-1
D: TRBD2
length: 16
size: .
V: TRBV4-3
DNA: TGCGCCAGCAGCCGCACTCTAGCGGGAGTCGGCAATGAGCAGTTCTTC
CDR3: CASSRTLAGVGNEQFF

J: TRBJ2-1
D: .
length: 13
size: .
V: TRBV7-6
DNA: TGTGCCAGCAGCCTCAGGCATGCCGGTGAGCAGTTCTTC
CDR3: CASSLRHAGEQFF

J: TRBJ1-4
D: .
length: 14
size: .
V: TRBV5-6
DNA: TGTGCCAGCAGCATCCGGGACACCAATGAAAAACTGTTTTTT
CDR3: CASSIRDTNEKLFF

J: TRBJ1-6
D: TRBD1
length: 16
size: .
V: TRBV27
DNA: TGTGCCAGCAGTCTCCCGCATAGGACAGGGACTTCACCCCTCCACTTT
CDR3: CASSLPHRTGTSPLHF

J: TRBJ1-1
D: TRBD1
length: 14
size: .
V: TRBV6-5
DNA: TGTGCCAGCAGTTTTGGGACAGTCTACACTGAAGCTTTCTTT
CDR3: CASSFGTVYTEAFF

J: TRBJ2-7
D: .
length: 13
size: .
V: TRBV29-1
DNA: TGCAGCGTGACCCTAGGCTGGGTGAACGAGCAGTACTTC
CDR3: CSVTLGWVNEQYF

J: TRBJ2-7
D: TRBD1
length: 17
size: once
V: TRBV5-1
DNA: TGCGCCAGCAGCAGCCCCGTTAGACAGGGGGCGGTCTACGAGCAGTACTTC
CDR3: CASSSPVRQGAVYEQYF

J: TRBJ2-1
D: .
length: 16
size: .
V: TRBV4-1
DNA: TGCGCCAGCAGCCAAGGCCGGGTGGATAAAAACAATGAGCAGTTCTTC
CDR3: CASSQGRVDKNNEQFF

J: TRBJ2-3
D: .
length: 13
size: .
V: TRBV7-3
DNA: TGTGCCAGCAGCTGGAGAAGCACAGATACGCAGTATTTT
CDR3: CASSWRSTDTQYF

J: TRBJ1-2
D: .
length: 13
size: .
V: TRBV3-1/TRBV3-2
DNA: TGTGCCAGCAGCCATGTAGGGGCCTATGGCTACACCTTC
CDR3: CASSHVGAYGYTF

J: TRBJ2-1
D: TRBD1
length: 14
size: .
V: TRBV2
DNA: TGTGCCAGCAGTCCACAGGGGGGCATGGCTGGGCAGTTCTTC
CDR3: CASSPQGGMAGQFF

J: TRBJ1-1
D: .
length: 16
size: few
V: TRBV28
DNA: TGTGCCAGCCCCCCAAACGCAGGGGATCTTAACACTGAAGCTTTCTTT
CDR3: CASPPNAGDLNTEAFF

J: TRBJ1-5
D: .
length: 14
size: .
V: TRBV27
DNA: TGTGCCAGCAGTCTGGACAGATTCAATCAGCCCCAGCATTTT
CDR3: CASSLDRFNQPQHF

J: TRBJ1-1
D: .
length: 14
size: .
V: TRBV6-2/TRBV6-3
DNA: TGTGCCAGCCGTTTGGAGAGGACTTCCACTGAAGCTTTCTTT
CDR3: CASRLERTSTEAFF

J: TRBJ1-6
D: .
length: 17
size: .
V: TRBV4-2
DNA: TGTGCCAGCAGCCAAGTATTAGTTTCCCTAGGGGATTCACCCCTCCACTTT
CDR3: CASSQVLVSLGDSPLHF

J: TRBJ2-2
D: TRBD1
length: 14
size: .
V: TRBV7-6
DNA: TGTGCCAGCAGCGCCCGGACAGGGCCCGGGGAGCTGTTTTTT
CDR3: CASSARTGPGELFF

J: TRBJ1-5
D: .
length: 15
size: .
V: TRBV20-1
DNA: TGCAGTGCTAGTATGGGGGCCCCGAGGCCTCAGCCCCAGCATTTT
CDR3: CSASMGAPRPQPQHF

J: TRBJ2-5
D: TRBD2
length: 16
size: few
V: TRBV7-6
DNA: TGTGCCAGCAGTTTGGCGGGGACTAGCGAGGGCGAGACCCAGTACTTC
CDR3: CASSLAGTSEGETQYF

J: TRBJ2-3
D: .
length: 15
size: .
V: TRBV7-9
DNA: TGTGCCAGCAGCCTGAGTAGCCTTGGCACAGATACGCAGTATTTT
CDR3: CASSLSSLGTDTQYF

J: TRBJ1-6
D: .
length: 15
size: .
V: TRBV2
DNA: TGTGCCAGTGGGGGACCAGGGGAGTATAATTCACCCCTCCACTTT
CDR3: CASGGPGEYNSPLHF

J: TRBJ2-1
D: .
length: 15
size: .
V: TRBV19
DNA: TGTGCCAGTAGTGATCAAATGAGCTCCTACAATGAGCAGTTCTTC
CDR3: CASSDQMSSYNEQFF

J: TRBJ1-1
D: TRBD1
length: 17
size: .
V: TRBV4-1
DNA: TGCGCCAGCAGCCAAGACCGACTGACAGGGGATAGGTCTGAAGCTTTCTTT
CDR3: CASSQDRLTGDRSEAFF

J: TRBJ2-1
D: .
length: 13
size: .
V: TRBV5-1
DNA: TGCGCCAGCAGGAGCGGCAAGGAGAATGAGCAGTTCTTC
CDR3: CASRSGKENEQFF

J: TRBJ2-3
D: TRBD1
length: 17
size: .
V: TRBV7-6
DNA: TGTGCCAGCAGCGGATGGACAGGGTTTTCGAGCACAGATACGCAGTATTTT
CDR3: CASSGWTGFSSTDTQYF

J: TRBJ2-1
D: TRBD2
length: 16
size: .
V: TRBV7-9
DNA: TGTGCCAGCAGCCCCAGACTAGCGGGGGGGGACAATGAGCAGTTCTTC
CDR3: CASSPRLAGGDNEQFF

J: TRBJ2-7
D: .
length: 12
size: .
V: TRBV3-1/TRBV3-2
DNA: TGTGCCAGCAGCCCCGGTCGTATGGAGCAGTACTTC
CDR3: CASSPGRMEQYF